A single T cell receptor beta chain is shown here with its context. No antigen is known for it. CDR3 size: 15 residues. The trim removed 6 bases at V and 4 bases at J, leaving 9 bases unmatched. Germline CDR1 LNHDA, CDR2 SQIVND (reference sequence). The data were obtained in a study of T-cell memory formation after mild COVID-19. Regarding the study as a whole: The finding that pre-infection memory included some responding clones suggested that cross-reactive memory joined. Chiefly within CM and EM were the contracting CD4+ clones; CD8+ ones were within EMRA.

UMIs and sample barcodes were carried by the TCR alpha and TCR beta cDNA libraries that 5'RACE produced using constant-segment primers. One entry per CDR3 protein, called by TCRdb with MiXCR from the 5' RACE reads. The table has fewer than 200,000 distinct CDR3 sequences, 20% to 25% seen once. Sequenced material: PBMCs or a T cell subset sorted from them (not recorded which). The sequence derives from an adult woman who had mild COVID-19 (a few samples of this study predate the infection). Cell type and time point are not known. The genes are TRBV19 and TRBJ2-3; 8 nucleotides line up with TRBD1. CDR3 in amino acids: CASRPDRGIPDTQYF. In nucleotides, the CDR3 is TGTGCCAGTAGACCCGACAGGGGAATCCCAGATACGCAGTATTTT.